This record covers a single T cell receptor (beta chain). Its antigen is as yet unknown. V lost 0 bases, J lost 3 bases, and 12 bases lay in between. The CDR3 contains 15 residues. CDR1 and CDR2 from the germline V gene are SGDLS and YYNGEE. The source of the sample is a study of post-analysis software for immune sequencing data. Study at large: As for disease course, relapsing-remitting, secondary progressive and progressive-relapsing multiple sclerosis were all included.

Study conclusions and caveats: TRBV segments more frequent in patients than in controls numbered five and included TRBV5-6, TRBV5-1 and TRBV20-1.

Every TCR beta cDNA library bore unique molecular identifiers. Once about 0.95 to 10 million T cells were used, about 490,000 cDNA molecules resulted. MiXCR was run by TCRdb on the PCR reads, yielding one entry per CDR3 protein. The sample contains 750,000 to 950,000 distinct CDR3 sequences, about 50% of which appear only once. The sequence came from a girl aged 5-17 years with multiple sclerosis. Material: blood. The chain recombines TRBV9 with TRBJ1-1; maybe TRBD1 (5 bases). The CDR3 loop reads CASSVGPRVDTEAFF. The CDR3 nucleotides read TGTGCCAGCAGCGTAGGTCCCAGGGTTGACACTGAAGCTTTCTTT.